The 22 T cell receptor beta chains below all came from one sample that was sequenced in a study of T cell repertoires in cytomegalovirus infection. What these receptors recognize is not known. From the reads, TCRdb called clonotypes with MiXCR, one entry per CDR3 protein. The sample comprises some 30,000 distinct CDR3 sequences, around a fifth of which are singletons, and roughly 80% rests with the top ten. The starting material was CD8+ T cells from cultured PBMCs, obtained from culture after CMV antigen stimulation. The receptors derive from a human donor in good health (CMV status not recorded). Some clones in this sample may be carry-over from other donors' samples.

This clonotype has just a few counts. This chain connects TRBV20-1 to TRBJ2-1, with 9 positions matching TRBD2. Trimming at V came to 0 bases and at J to 7 bases, leaving 10 bases not matched to a gene. Germline V gene data show CDR1 as DFQATT and CDR2 as SNEGSKA (reference sequence). This CDR3 comprises 16 residues. The CDR3 DNA is TGCAGTGCTAGAGATGCCCAGCGGGGGGAGGTAAATGAGCAGTTCTTC. Translated, it gives CSARDAQRGEVNEQFF.

The chain couples TRBV7-9 to TRBJ1-6; unclear D gene. The CDR3 is 12 amino acids. V was clipped by 2 bases and J by 5 bases, with 1 base between them. Germline V CDR1 and CDR2: SEHNR, FQNEAQ (reference sequence). The DNA for the CDR3 is TGTGCCAGCAGCTTAAATAATTCACCCCTCCACTTT. Protein product: CASSLNNSPLHF.

This clonotype appeared a few times. The chain employs TRBV7-2 and TRBJ2-1; 8 positions agree with TRBD2. Per germline, CDR1 SGHTA and CDR2 FQGNSA. With V trimmed by 5 bases and J by 0 bases, 3 bases remained unmatched. This CDR3 region has 15 residues. Here the CDR3 DNA reads TGTGCCAGCAGCCCGAGCGGGAGCTCCTACAATGAGCAGTTCTTC. Translation gives CASSPSGSSYNEQFF.

The chain is built from TRBV7-3 and TRBJ2-1; 11 bases line up with TRBD1. CDR3 length equals 15 residues. Trimming at V came to 5 bases and at J to 4 bases, leaving 4 bases not matched to a gene. Per germline, CDR1 SGHTA and CDR2 FQGTGA. The CDR3 DNA reads as TGTGCCAGCAGCCGGGGACAGGGGGTGTACAATGAGCAGTTCTTC. Translation gives CASSRGQGVYNEQFF.

The chain is built from TRBV4-1 and TRBJ2-7; the D gene is possibly TRBD2 (6 bases). Trimming left V 2 bases short and J 5 bases short, with 13 bases between. Germline values: CDR1 MGHRA, CDR2 YSYEKL. The CDR3 sequence is 14 residues long. The CDR3 here is CASSQMTGAHEQYF. In DNA, the CDR3 is TGCGCCAGCAGCCAAATGACGGGAGCTCACGAGCAGTACTTC.

The J gene is TRBJ2-1, the V gene TRBV20-1, with unresolved D. Trimming pared 4 bases from V and 4 bases from J, leaving 17 bases between. Looked up from germline, CDR1 is DFQATT and CDR2 is SNEGSKA (reference sequence). This CDR3 contains 15 residues. The CDR3 here is CSATTSENPYNEQFF. DNA of the CDR3: TGCAGTGCTACGACTTCAGAGAATCCTTACAATGAGCAGTTCTTC.

There are a few counts of this clonotype. V and J are TRBV5-8 and TRBJ2-7, with TRBD2 matching 9 bases. The CDR3 contains 16 residues. Trimming removed 2 bases from V and 10 bases from J; junction bases left unmatched: 16. In germline, CDR1 is SGHTS, CDR2 YDEGEE. The CDR3 region has the DNA TGTGCCAGCAGCTTATTGGGAGCGGGAGGCTCTGAGGACCAGTACTTC. The encoded protein is CASSLLGAGGSEDQYF.

This chain links TRBV7-9 with TRBJ1-4, with 9 bases fitting TRBD1. Trimming at V came to 5 bases and at J to 4 bases, leaving 8 bases not matched to a gene. The V gene's germline CDR1 is SEHNR and CDR2 FQNEAQ (reference sequence). This CDR3 is built from 16 residues. Here the CDR3 DNA reads TGTGCCAGCAGCCACTGGACAGGGGCCTTTAATGAAAAACTGTTTTTT. As protein: CASSHWTGAFNEKLFF.

This clonotype came up many times. The rearrangement joins TRBV7-2 to TRBJ2-4; D is unresolved. Per the germline V gene, CDR1 is SGHTA and CDR2 is FQGNSA. The V gene lost 3 bases and the J gene lost 7 bases, with 7 bases spanning the gap. This CDR3 spans 12 amino acids. The CDR3 sequence is CASSFGRNIQYF. In DNA form, the CDR3 reads TGTGCCAGCAGCTTCGGGCGGAACATTCAGTACTTC.

The chain recombines TRBV4-1 with TRBJ2-1; D perhaps matches TRBD2 (5 bases). Germline CDR1 reads MGHRA; CDR2 reads YSYEKL. The V and J ends lost 3 bases and 4 bases respectively, with 16 bases between them. This CDR3 has 16 amino acids. The CDR3 is CASSQALVRTYNEQFF. The CDR3 coding sequence is TGCGCCAGCAGCCAGGCACTAGTAAGGACGTACAATGAGCAGTTCTTC.

This clonotype occurred a few times. This chain uses TRBV7-2 with TRBJ2-3; D is possibly TRBD1 or TRBD2 (6 bases each). The germline V and J ends were trimmed by 4 bases and 14 bases, with 16 bases remaining between them. CDR3 length: 12 amino acids. The germline V gene encodes CDR1 SGHTA and CDR2 FQGNSA. CDR3 residues: CASSSRGTTAYF. As DNA, the CDR3 is TGTGCCAGCAGCTCCCGGGGGACAACTGCGTATTTT.

The chain carries TRBV20-1 and TRBJ1-1, with 11 nucleotides matching TRBD1. The CDR3 has 13 amino acids. V was clipped by 5 bases and J by 3 bases; unmatched bases: 2. CDR1 is DFQATT, CDR2 SNEGSKA, per germline (reference sequence). CDR3 in amino acids: CSAGGQGDTEAFF. DNA for the CDR3: TGCAGTGCTGGGGGACAGGGGGACACTGAAGCTTTCTTT.

The gene calls are TRBV24-1 and TRBJ2-3, with D tentatively TRBD2 (5 bases). Between the trimmed V and J ends, which lost 8 bases and 4 bases, there was a span of 21 bases. The V gene's germline CDR1 is KGHDR and CDR2 SFDVKD. The CDR3 is 16 residues long. CDR3 protein: CATNDELVADADTQYF. For the CDR3, the DNA is TGTGCCACCAATGACGAACTAGTGGCGGACGCAGATACGCAGTATTTT.

This clonotype was detected only a few times. V and J are TRBV7-8 and TRBJ1-5; 7 bases are shared with TRBD1. V shed 2 bases, J shed 2 bases, and the junction held 9 bases outside the gene matches. The V gene's germline CDR1 is SGHVS and CDR2 FQNEAQ. This CDR3 has 17 residues. CDR3 nucleotides: TGTGCCAGCAGCTTAATCGGGACAGCAAACGGCAATCAGCCCCAGCATTTT. It codes for CASSLIGTANGNQPQHF. Full variable domain (remainder filled in from reference TRBV7-8 and TRBJ1-5): GAGVSQSPRYKVAKRGQDVALRCDPISGHVSLFWYQQALGQGPEFLTYFQNEAQLDKSGLPSDRFFAERPEGSVSTLKIQRTQQEDSAVYLCASSLIGTANGNQPQHFGDGTRLSIL.

This clonotype appeared a few times. The chain has TRBV7-9 and TRBJ1-4, with unresolved D. Germline CDR1 and CDR2: SEHNR and FQNEAQ (reference sequence). CDR3 length: 14 residues. Trimming shortened V by 5 bases and J by 2 bases, and 9 bases separated the two germline ends. CDR3 bases: TGTGCCAGCAGCCGAGACGTTACTAATGAAAAACTGTTTTTT. Amino acids: CASSRDVTNEKLFF.

This clonotype was counted only a few times. A much larger clonotype is one base distant, so this may be a read error. In this CDR3 the conserved last residue, phenylalanine or tryptophan, is missing, so a read error is likely. The chain has TRBV11-2 and TRBJ2-7; D uncertain. Trimming pared 5 bases from V and 7 bases from J, leaving 12 bases between. Germline lookup yields CDR1 SGHAT and CDR2 FQNNGV. The CDR3 sequence is 12 residues long. The CDR3 DNA is TGTGCCAGCAGCCCGACACGTGGAGAGCAGTACCTC. Translating it yields CASSPTRGEQYL.

This clonotype has only a few counts. The chain carries TRBV7-8 and TRBJ2-3; 8 bases line up with TRBD2. V gave up 5 bases and J gave up 0 bases; unmatched junction bases: 4. This CDR3 region has 15 residues. Per germline, CDR1 SGHVS and CDR2 FQNEAQ. The CDR3 spells CASSLLAGSTDTQYF. In DNA, the CDR3 is TGTGCCAGCAGCCTCTTAGCGGGGAGCACAGATACGCAGTATTTT.

The rearrangement joins TRBV7-8 to TRBJ1-5, with D possibly being TRBD1 (5 bases). The CDR3 spans 19 residues. Germline V gives CDR1 SGHVS, CDR2 FQNEAQ. V lost 1 base to trimming and J lost 2 bases, with 21 bases between them. The CDR3, as DNA: TGTGCCAGCAGCTTAGGGAGGGGAAGATCGATAAGCGGCAATCAGCCCCAGCATTTT. Its protein is CASSLGRGRSISGNQPQHF. Based on the CDR3 plus reference TRBV7-8 and TRBJ1-5, the full variable domain is GAGVSQSPRYKVAKRGQDVALRCDPISGHVSLFWYQQALGQGPEFLTYFQNEAQLDKSGLPSDRFFAERPEGSVSTLKIQRTQQEDSAVYLCASSLGRGRSISGNQPQHFGDGTRLSIL.

The CDR3 DNA is TGTGCCAGCAGCGCCACCGGGACAGGGGGCTATCAGCCCCAGCATTTT. It is translated as CASSATGTGGYQPQHF. The V and J genes are TRBV7-9 and TRBJ1-5; TRBD1 matches 12 bases. CDR3 size: 16 residues. Germline CDR1 reads SEHNR; CDR2 reads FQNEAQ (reference sequence). Losses at the gene ends were 5 bases for V and 5 bases for J; bases not matched to a gene: 7.

This clonotype was seen a handful of times. This chain connects TRBV19 to TRBJ1-5, with D possibly matching TRBD1 (6 bases). The germline gives CDR1 LNHDA, CDR2 SQIVND (reference sequence). V lost 3 bases to trimming and J lost 0 bases, with 15 bases between them. The CDR3 contains 17 residues. CDR3 DNA sequence: TGTGCCAGTAGTATTGGACGAGGGGGTTCTAGCAATCAGCCCCAGCATTTT. Protein product: CASSIGRGGSSNQPQHF.

The chain carries TRBV6-1 and TRBJ2-5, with 7 bases that match TRBD1. The germline CDR1 and CDR2 sequences are MNHNS and SASEGT. The V segment lost 2 bases and the J segment 1 base; nucleotides outside the gene matches: 10. CDR3 length equals 17 residues. The CDR3 nucleotides are TGTGCCAGCAGTGAAAAATCTCTGGCAGGGGGCCAAGAGACCCAGTACTTC. Translating it yields CASSEKSLAGGQETQYF.

This clonotype was counted many times. The rearrangement uses TRBV7-9 and TRBJ1-2; no reliable D call. CDR1 and CDR2 (germline): SEHNR, FQNEAQ (reference sequence). The CDR3 has 15 amino acids. V shed 1 base and J shed 6 bases, with 15 bases lying between them. In DNA form, the CDR3 reads TGTGCCAGCAGCTTAGAAGGTGGGCGACGACATGGCTACACCTTC. It codes for CASSLEGGRRHGYTF.